This T cell receptor beta chain was documented in a study of long-term antiretroviral therapy in people with HIV. Samples were assayed with immunoSEQ v3.0 at survey level. Measured with immunoSEQ multiplex PCR; TCRdb has only the in-frame clones, and not every one. Of about 30,000 clones detected, 95% appear once; the ten largest clones hold 7.5% to 9%. This clone showed up just once. DNA was extracted from about 1-10 million thawed cryopreserved PBMC. In germline, CDR1 is SGHTA, CDR2 FQGNSA. Between the trimmed V and J ends, which lost 3 bases and 6 bases, there was a span of 17 bases. The CDR3 extends over 15 amino acids.

The rearrangement joins TRBV7-2 to TRBJ1-2; tentative D call: TRBD1 (6 bases). This receptor was identified in a young man with HIV. The source was unsorted PBMCs, collected 5.3 years after starting antiretroviral therapy. The chain's CDR3 is CASSLAAGGTDGYTF. CDR3 in DNA: TGTGCCAGCAGCTTGGCCGCGGGGGGCACTGATGGCTACACCTTC.